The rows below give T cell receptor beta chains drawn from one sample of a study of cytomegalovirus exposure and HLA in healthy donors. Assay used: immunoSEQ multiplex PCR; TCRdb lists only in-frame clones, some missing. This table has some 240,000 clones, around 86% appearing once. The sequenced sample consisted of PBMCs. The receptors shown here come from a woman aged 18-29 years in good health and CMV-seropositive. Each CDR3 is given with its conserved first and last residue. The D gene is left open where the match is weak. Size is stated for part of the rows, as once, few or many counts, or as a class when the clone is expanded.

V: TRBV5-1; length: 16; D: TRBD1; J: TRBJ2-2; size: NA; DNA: TGCGCCAGCAGCCTAATGACAGGGGTGAACACCGGGGAGCTGTTTTTT; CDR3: CASSLMTGVNTGELFF
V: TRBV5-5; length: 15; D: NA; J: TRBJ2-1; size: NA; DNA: TGTGCCAGCAGCTTGGAGCAGGTACCGGCAGATGAGCAGTTCTTC; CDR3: CASSLEQVPADEQFF
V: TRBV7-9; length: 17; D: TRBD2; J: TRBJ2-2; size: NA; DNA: TGTGCCAGCAGCTCTTCTAGGACTAGCGGTGACACCGGGGAGCTGTTTTTT; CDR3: CASSSSRTSGDTGELFF
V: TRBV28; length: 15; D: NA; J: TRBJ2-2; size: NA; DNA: TGTGCCAGCAGCTCCCGGCGGATGAACACCGGGGAGCTGTTTTTT; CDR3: CASSSRRMNTGELFF
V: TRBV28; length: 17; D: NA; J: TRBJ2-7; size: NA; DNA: TGTGCCAGCAGTTCCGGGCAGGGGGGCCTAACCTCCTACGAGCAGTACTTC; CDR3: CASSSGQGGLTSYEQYF
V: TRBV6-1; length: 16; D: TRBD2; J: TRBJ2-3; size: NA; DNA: TGTGCCAGCAGTGAATGGGTAGCGGGAGACACAGATACGCAGTATTTT; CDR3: CASSEWVAGDTDTQYF
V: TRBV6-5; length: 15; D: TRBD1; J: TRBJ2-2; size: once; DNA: TGTGCCAGCAGCTGGGACAGGGGGTCCACCGGGGAGCTGTTTTTT; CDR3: CASSWDRGSTGELFF
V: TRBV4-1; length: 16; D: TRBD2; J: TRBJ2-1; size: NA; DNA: TGCGCCAGCAGCACAAGACTAGCGGGAATAATAAATGAGCAGTTCTTC; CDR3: CASSTRLAGIINEQFF
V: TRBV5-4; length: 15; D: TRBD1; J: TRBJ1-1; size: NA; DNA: TGTGCCAGCAGCTTGGGGCAGGGGGGGAACACTGAAGCTTTCTTT; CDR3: CASSLGQGGNTEAFF
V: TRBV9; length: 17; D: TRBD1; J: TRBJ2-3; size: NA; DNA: TGTGCCAGCAGCGTATACAGGGGGCAGAGGAGCACAGATACGCAGTATTTT; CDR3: CASSVYRGQRSTDTQYF
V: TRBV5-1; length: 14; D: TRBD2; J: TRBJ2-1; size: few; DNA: TGCGCCAGCAGCTCCGCGGGAGGGTACAATGAGCAGTTCTTC; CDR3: CASSSAGGYNEQFF
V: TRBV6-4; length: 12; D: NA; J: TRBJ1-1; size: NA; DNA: TGTGCCAGCAGTGGCCACAGGGTAGAAGCTTTCTTT; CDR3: CASSGHRVEAFF
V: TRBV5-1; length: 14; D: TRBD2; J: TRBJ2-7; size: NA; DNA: TGCGCCAGCAGCTCGGGGGGAGGGCCCTACGAGCAGTACTTC; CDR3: CASSSGGGPYEQYF
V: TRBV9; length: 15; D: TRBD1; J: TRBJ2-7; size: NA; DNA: TGTGCCAGCAGCGTATCGACAGGGGGAGGAAACGAGCAGTACTTC; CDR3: CASSVSTGGGNEQYF
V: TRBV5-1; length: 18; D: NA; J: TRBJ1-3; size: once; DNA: TGCGCCAGCAGCCCGTATTATCGGGGGGGGACTCCTGGAAACACCATATATTTT; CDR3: CASSPYYRGGTPGNTIYF
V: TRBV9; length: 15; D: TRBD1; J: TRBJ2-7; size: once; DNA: TGTGCCAGCAGCTTGGGACAGGGCCCAGCAAACGAGCAGTACTTC; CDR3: CASSLGQGPANEQYF
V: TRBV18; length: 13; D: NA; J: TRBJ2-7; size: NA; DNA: TGTGCCAGCTCACCAGTCAGGGAAAACGAGCAGTACTTC; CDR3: CASSPVRENEQYF
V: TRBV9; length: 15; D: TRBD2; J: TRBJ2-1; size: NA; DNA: TGTGCCAGCAGCACTAGCGGGAGGTTTTCCCATGAGCAGTTCTTC; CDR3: CASSTSGRFSHEQFF
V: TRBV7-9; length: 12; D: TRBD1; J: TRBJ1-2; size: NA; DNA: TGTGCCAGCAGCAGGGACAGCTATGGCTACACCTTC; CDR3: CASSRDSYGYTF
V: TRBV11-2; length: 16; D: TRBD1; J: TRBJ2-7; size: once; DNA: TGTGCCAGCAGCTTAAGAACAGGGGGCGCGAGGTACGAGCAGTACTTC; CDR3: CASSLRTGGARYEQYF
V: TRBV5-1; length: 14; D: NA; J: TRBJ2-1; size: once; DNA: TGCGCCAGCAGCGCCCGACAGCAACACAATGAGCAGTTCTTC; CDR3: CASSARQQHNEQFF
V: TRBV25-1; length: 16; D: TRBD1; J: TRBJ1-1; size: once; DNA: TGTGCCAGCAACGGAGACAGGGCCCTGATGAACACTGAAGCTTTCTTT; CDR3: CASNGDRALMNTEAFF
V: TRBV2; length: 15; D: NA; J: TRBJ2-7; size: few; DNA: TGTGCCAGCGACAAAGGGAGGACAGGAGACTACGAGCAGTACTTC; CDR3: CASDKGRTGDYEQYF
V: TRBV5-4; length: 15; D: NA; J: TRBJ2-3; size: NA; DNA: TGTGCCAGCAGCTTGGACACCGGGGGCACAGATACGCAGTATTTT; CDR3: CASSLDTGGTDTQYF
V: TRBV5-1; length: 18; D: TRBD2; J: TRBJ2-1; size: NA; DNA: TGCGCCAGCAGCACGAGTCCTCCGGGACTAGCGGGAGGGCCGTATTGGTTCTTC; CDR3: CASSTSPPGLAGGPYWFF
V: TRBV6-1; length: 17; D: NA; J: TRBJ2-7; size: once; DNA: TGTGCCAGCAGTGCTGGGGCATCTTATTCCGGGTTCTACGAGCAGTACTTC; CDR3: CASSAGASYSGFYEQYF
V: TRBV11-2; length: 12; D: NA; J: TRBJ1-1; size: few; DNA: TGTGCCAGCCCAGGGTCGGTGGGAATCGCTTTCTTT; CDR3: CASPGSVGIAFF
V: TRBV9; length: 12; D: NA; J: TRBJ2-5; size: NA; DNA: TGTGCCAGCAGCGTCGGAGAAGAGACCCAGTACTTC; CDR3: CASSVGEETQYF
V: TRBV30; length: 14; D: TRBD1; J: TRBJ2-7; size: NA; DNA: TGTGCCTGGGGTCATATTGACAGGGTGGGCGAGCAGTACTTC; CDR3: CAWGHIDRVGEQYF
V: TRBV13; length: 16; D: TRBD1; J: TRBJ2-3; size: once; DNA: TGTGCCAGCAGCCTCGGCTGGACAGGGGGCACAGATACGCAGTATTTT; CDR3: CASSLGWTGGTDTQYF
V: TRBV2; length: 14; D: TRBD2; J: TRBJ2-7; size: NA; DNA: TGTGCCAGCAGGGCGACCGCGGGGGCCTACGAGCAGTACTTC; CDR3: CASRATAGAYEQYF